The sequence of this T cell receptor (beta chain) was determined in a study of T cells in Graves' hyperthyroidism and ophthalmopathy. Authors of the study amplified TCR beta CDR3 regions from RNA transcripts. The TCR CDR3 was amplified in a first-round RT-PCR using the HTBI primer set. TCRdb re-called the multiplex PCR reads through MiXCR, storing one row per CDR3 protein. The table lists hundreds of thousands of distinct CDR3 sequences, 14% of them singletons. Newly diagnosed hyperthyroidism patients aged 18 to 65 years had disease lasting under 2 months. The germline V gene has CDR1 MNHNS and CDR2 SASEGT. Trimming stripped 6 bases from V and 1 base from J, with 6 bases between. This CDR3 region has 12 residues. At least ten counts were recorded for this clonotype.

This clonotype was sampled from a woman aged 18-29 years with Graves' hyperthyroidism. The sequenced material came from blood. V and J are TRBV6-1 and TRBJ1-1; D gene ambiguous. The CDR3 loop reads CASSNRNTEAFF. CDR3 nucleotides: TGTGCCAGCAGCAACAGGAACACTGAAGCTTTCTTT.